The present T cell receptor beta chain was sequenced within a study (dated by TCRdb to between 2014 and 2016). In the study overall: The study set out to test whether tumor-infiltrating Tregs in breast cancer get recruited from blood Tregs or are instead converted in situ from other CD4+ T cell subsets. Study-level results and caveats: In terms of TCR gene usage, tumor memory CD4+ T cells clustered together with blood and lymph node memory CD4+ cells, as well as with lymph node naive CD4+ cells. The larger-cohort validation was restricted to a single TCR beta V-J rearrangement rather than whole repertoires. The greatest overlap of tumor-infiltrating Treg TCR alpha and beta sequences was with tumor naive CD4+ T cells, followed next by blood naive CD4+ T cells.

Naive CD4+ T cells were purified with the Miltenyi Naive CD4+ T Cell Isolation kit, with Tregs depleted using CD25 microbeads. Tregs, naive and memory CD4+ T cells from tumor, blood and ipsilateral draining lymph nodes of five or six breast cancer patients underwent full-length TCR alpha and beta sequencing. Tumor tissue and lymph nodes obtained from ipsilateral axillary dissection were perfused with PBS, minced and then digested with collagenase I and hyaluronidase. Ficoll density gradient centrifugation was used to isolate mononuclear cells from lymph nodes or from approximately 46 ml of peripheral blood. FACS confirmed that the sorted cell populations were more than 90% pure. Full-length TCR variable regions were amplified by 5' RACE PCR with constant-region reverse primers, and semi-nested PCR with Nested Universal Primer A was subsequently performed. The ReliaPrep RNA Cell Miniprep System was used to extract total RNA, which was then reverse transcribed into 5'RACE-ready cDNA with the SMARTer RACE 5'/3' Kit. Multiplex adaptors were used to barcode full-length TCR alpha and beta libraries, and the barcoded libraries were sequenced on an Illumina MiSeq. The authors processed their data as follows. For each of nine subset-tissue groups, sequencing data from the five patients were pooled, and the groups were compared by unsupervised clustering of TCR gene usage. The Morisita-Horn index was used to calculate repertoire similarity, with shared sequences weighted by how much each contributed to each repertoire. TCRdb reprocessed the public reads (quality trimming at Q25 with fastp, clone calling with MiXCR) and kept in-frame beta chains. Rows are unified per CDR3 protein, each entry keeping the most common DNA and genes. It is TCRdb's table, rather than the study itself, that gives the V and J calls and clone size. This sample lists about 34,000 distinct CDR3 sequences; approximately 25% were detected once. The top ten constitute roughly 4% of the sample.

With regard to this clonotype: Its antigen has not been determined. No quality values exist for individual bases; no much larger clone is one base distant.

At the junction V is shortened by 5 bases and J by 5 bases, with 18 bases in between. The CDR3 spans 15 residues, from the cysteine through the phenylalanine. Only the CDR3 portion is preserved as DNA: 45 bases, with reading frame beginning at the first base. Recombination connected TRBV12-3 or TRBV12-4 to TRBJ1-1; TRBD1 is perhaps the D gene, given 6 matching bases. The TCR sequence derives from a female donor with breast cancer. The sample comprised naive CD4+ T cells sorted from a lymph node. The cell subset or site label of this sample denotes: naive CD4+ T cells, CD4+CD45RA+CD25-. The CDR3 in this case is CASSRPGQGKTEAFF. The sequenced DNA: TGTGCCAGCAGTAGACCGGGACAAGGGAAAACTGAAGCTTTCTTT.